This T cell receptor beta chain stems from a study of cytomegalovirus exposure and HLA in healthy donors. Repertoires were generated with immunoSEQ multiplex PCR, while TCRdb's copy carries only in-frame clones and drops some. Of about 360,000 clones in the sample, 86% were seen once. Looked up from germline, CDR1 is MNHEY and CDR2 is SMNVEV (reference sequence). The CDR3 has 14 residues. Losses at the gene ends were 6 bases for V and 5 bases for J; bases not matched to a gene: 9. V and J are TRBV27 and TRBJ2-7; 8 nucleotides align to TRBD1. This TCR was sampled from a woman under 30 in good health and CMV-seronegative. Sequenced input: PBMCs. The CDR3 loop is CASSQDYRGDEQYF. The CDR3 DNA follows: TGTGCCAGCAGCCAGGATTACAGGGGGGACGAGCAGTACTTC.